Shown below are 15 T cell receptor beta chains from a single sample sequenced in a study of T cell responses to AZD1222 COVID-19 vaccine. Sequencing used immunoSEQ multiplex PCR; TCRdb keeps in-frame clones, though not all of them. The sample lists around 160,000 clones; roughly nine tenths were seen once. Sequenced here: peripheral blood, sampled 28 days after the second AZD1222 dose. All receptors derive from an adult who received the AZD1222 COVID-19 vaccine.

The gene calls are TRBV23-1 and TRBJ1-2; D perhaps matches TRBD1 (6 bases). TRBV23-1 counts as an open reading frame of uncertain function. The CDR3 loop spans 18 amino acids. V was cut by 8 bases and J by 1 base, with 26 bases left in between. The CDR3 sequence: CASRIRQDSITDNYGYTF. DNA of the CDR3: TGCGCCAGCCGAATCCGACAGGACTCAATCACTGATAACTATGGCTACACCTTC.

The chain uses TRBV7-9 and TRBJ1-2, with D tentatively TRBD1 (6 bases). CDR1 SEHNR and CDR2 FQNEAQ come from the germline V gene (reference sequence). The CDR3 contains 18 residues. Trimming removed 3 bases at V and 4 bases at J, with 24 bases between. The chain's CDR3 is CASSLGQFIGGGPYGYTF. As DNA, the CDR3 is TGTGCCAGCAGCTTGGGGCAATTCATCGGCGGGGGGCCCTATGGCTACACCTTC.

This clone came up a few times. V is TRBV3-1 (or the pseudogene TRBV3-2) and J is TRBJ1-2, with TRBD1 matching over 10 bases. CDR3 length: 16 residues. J gave up 1 base and V 1 base, and 3 bases lay outside the gene matches. Per germline, CDR1 LGHDT and CDR2 YNNKEL (reference sequence). The CDR3 sequence: CASSQAGQGINYGYTF. The DNA of the CDR3 is TGTGCCAGCAGCCAAGCGGGACAGGGGATTAACTATGGCTACACCTTC.

The chain uses TRBV2 and TRBJ2-2, with 7 bases that match TRBD1. The germline gives CDR1 SNHLY, CDR2 FYNNEI. The V gene end was trimmed by 11 bases and the J gene end by 0 bases; junction bases not matched to a gene: 3. The CDR3 is 13 residues long. The CDR3 DNA sequence: TGTGCCGCACAGGGGACGAACACCGGGGAGCTGTTTTTT. Translation: CAAQGTNTGELFF. Filled out from reference TRBV2 and TRBJ2-2, the complete variable domain reads EPEVTQTPSHQVTQMGQEVILRCVPISNHLYFYWYRQILGQKVEFLVSFYNNEISEKSEIFDDQFSVERPDGSNFTLKIRSTKLEDSAMYFCAAQGTNTGELFFGEGSRLTVL.

This chain connects TRBV5-1 to TRBJ2-5; D is perhaps TRBD1 (6 bases). Germline values: CDR1 SGHRS, CDR2 YFSETQ. This CDR3 spans 15 amino acids. V was pared by 0 bases and J by 5 bases, with 14 bases between. CDR3 coding DNA: TGCGCCAGCAGCTTGGAGCCAGGGGCCGGGGAGACCCAGTACTTC. Translation gives CASSLEPGAGETQYF. The full variable domain, its missing parts supplied by reference TRBV5-1 and TRBJ2-5, is KAGVTQTPRYLIKTRGQQVTLSCSPISGHRSVSWYQQTPGQGLQFLFEYFSETQRNKGNFPGRFSGRQFSNSRSEMNVSTLELGDSALYLCASSLEPGAGETQYFGPGTRLLVL.

As DNA, the CDR3 is TGTGCCAGCAGCTTAGCGTCGTCGGGGGCATTCGACGAGCAGTACTTC. It is translated as CASSLASSGAFDEQYF. V usage is TRBV7-6 and J usage is TRBJ2-7, with D perhaps TRBD1 or TRBD2 (6 bases each). CDR3 length: 16 residues. CDR1 SGHVS and CDR2 FNYEAQ come from the germline V gene. V was clipped by 0 bases and J by 5 bases, with 17 bases between them.

The chain links TRBV3-1 (or the pseudogene TRBV3-2) to TRBJ2-1; D gene uncertain. The CDR3 runs 15 residues. The V end was cut by 6 bases, the J end by 0 bases, with 12 bases between. CDR1 LGHDT and CDR2 YNNKEL come from the germline V gene (reference sequence). The CDR3 is CASRGGSSSYNEQFF. CDR3 nucleotide sequence: TGTGCCAGCAGGGGCGGATCAAGCTCCTACAATGAGCAGTTCTTC.

This clone was observed a single time. V gene TRBV7-9 combines with J gene TRBJ2-2; D unresolved. This CDR3 spans 14 amino acids. Per the germline V gene, CDR1 is SEHNR and CDR2 is FQNEAQ (reference sequence). V gave up 8 bases and J gave up 0 bases, with 10 bases separating them. CDR3 DNA: TGTGCCAGCTCACGAGGATCGAACACCGGGGAGCTGTTTTTT. Its protein is CASSRGSNTGELFF.

The chain recombines TRBV7-9 with TRBJ2-5; a possible D gene is TRBD1 (5 bases). Germline V CDR1 and CDR2: SEHNR, FQNEAQ (reference sequence). V lost 1 base to trimming and J lost 2 bases, with 14 bases between them. The CDR3 is 16 amino acids. Written as DNA, the CDR3 is TGTGCCAGCAGCTTAGGGGCAGGGCTCGGGCAAGAGACCCAGTACTTC. Amino acid sequence: CASSLGAGLGQETQYF.

This clone was detected only once. The V call is TRBV7-3, the J call TRBJ1-1, with no clear D. CDR1 and CDR2 from the germline V gene are SGHTA and FQGTGA. The CDR3 totals 14 residues. V lost 2 bases to trimming and J lost 5 bases, with 12 bases between them. CDR3 region: CASSLGPSSTEAFF. CDR3 DNA sequence: TGTGCCAGCAGCTTAGGACCAAGTAGTACTGAAGCTTTCTTT.

The chain has TRBV6-5 and TRBJ1-1, with D possibly matching TRBD1 (5 bases). From germline, CDR1 is MNHEY and CDR2 SVGAGI. The CDR3 covers 16 residues. Trimming removed 0 bases at V and 3 bases at J, with 14 bases between. The CDR3 reads CASSYSRDKGHTEAFF. The CDR3 nucleotides are TGTGCCAGCAGTTACTCAAGAGATAAGGGGCACACTGAAGCTTTCTTT.

The chain joins TRBV9 to TRBJ1-2; D is possibly TRBD1 (5 bases). V lost 3 bases and J lost 4, with 10 bases in between. Germline V gene sequence: CDR1 SGDLS, CDR2 YYNGEE. The CDR3 is 13 amino acids. CDR3 sequence reads: CASSEGPSYGYTF. The CDR3 bases are TGTGCCAGCAGCGAGGGACCGAGCTATGGCTACACCTTC. Looking up the rest from reference TRBV9 and TRBJ1-2 gives the full variable domain: DSGVTQTPKHLITATGQRVTLRCSPRSGDLSVYWYQQSLDQGLQFLIQYYNGEERAKGNILERFSAQQFPDLHSELNLSSLELGDSALYFCASSEGPSYGYTFGSGTRLTVV.

This clone has more than one count but fewer than ten. The chain employs TRBV12-3 or TRBV12-4 and TRBJ1-2; D call uncertain. V shed 2 bases and J shed 6 bases, with 7 bases lying between them. This CDR3 is 12 amino acids long. CDR3 sequence: CASSLSLDGYTF. In nucleotides, the CDR3 is TGTGCCAGCAGTTTATCGCTGGATGGCTACACCTTC.

This chain links TRBV6-5 with TRBJ1-1; D gene unclear. Trimming cost V 2 bases and J 7 bases, with 5 bases left between them. CDR1 and CDR2 (germline): MNHEY, SVGAGI. This CDR3 spans 11 amino acids. The CDR3 DNA follows: TGTGCCAGCAGTTACCGAGATGAAGCTTTCTTT. Translated, it gives CASSYRDEAFF.

The chain is built from TRBV7-9 and TRBJ1-2; 8 bases fit TRBD1. The V and J ends lost 5 bases and 6 bases, in that order; junction bases with no gene match: 5. Germline loops: CDR1 SEHNR, CDR2 FQNEAQ (reference sequence). This CDR3 comprises 13 residues. The CDR3 loop is CASSVGTGNGYTF. CDR3 sequence (DNA): TGTGCCAGCAGCGTCGGGACAGGAAATGGCTACACCTTC.